One sample yielded the 23 T cell receptor beta chains listed below, sequenced in a study of glioma-infiltrating T cells after dendritic cell vaccination (TCRdb year 2016). Libraries were constructed by the immunoSEQ multiplex PCR assay. TCRdb re-hosts the immuneACCESS table, in-frame sequences only. Its copies lack some clones; in the studies checked, an unresolved V gene accounts for under half of them, and the cause for the rest is not known. Within this sample are around 96,000 clones, with around three quarters of them counted one time only. Roughly 5.6% of the sample is taken by the ten largest. This specimen consisted of blood, obtained before dendritic cell vaccination. The receptors come from a human donor with glioblastoma.

The chain recombines TRBV7-3 with TRBJ2-3, with 15 bases that match TRBD2. V was clipped by 5 bases and J by 6 bases; unmatched bases: 3. Germline CDR1 reads SGHTA; CDR2 reads FQGTGA. The CDR3 length is 15 residues. The CDR3 DNA sequence: TGTGCCAGCAGCCGAGGGACTAGCGGGGGGGATACGCAGTATTTT. As protein: CASSRGTSGGDTQYF. The full variable domain, its missing parts supplied by reference TRBV7-3 and TRBJ2-3, is GAGVSQTPSNKVTEKGKYVELRCDPISGHTALYWYRQSLGQGPEFLIYFQGTGAADDSGLPNDRFFAVRPEGSVSTLKIQRTERGDSAVYLCASSRGTSGGDTQYFGPGTRLTVL.

This chain uses TRBV30 with TRBJ1-1, with D possibly TRBD1 on 5 matching bases. The germline V and J ends were trimmed by 1 base and 4 bases, with 7 bases remaining between them. The CDR3 sequence is 12 residues long. CDR1 and CDR2 from the germline V gene are GTSNPN and SVGIG (reference sequence). CDR3 amino acids: CAWSGGGTEAFF. CDR3 nucleotides: TGTGCCTGGAGTGGGGGGGGCACTGAAGCTTTCTTT.

The gene calls are TRBV4-1 and TRBJ2-7; D remains ambiguous. CDR3 length: 14 residues. Germline V gene lookup returns CDR1 MGHRA and CDR2 YSYEKL. Trimming shortened V by 1 base and J by 3 bases, and 10 bases separated the two germline ends. CDR3 nucleotide sequence: TGCGCCAGCAGCCAAGTTGCGAGTAGCTACGAGCAGTACTTC. This translates into CASSQVASSYEQYF.

The chain recombines TRBV5-1 with TRBJ2-3, with 8 bases identical to TRBD2. Germline loops: CDR1 SGHRS, CDR2 YFSETQ. V trimming: 3 bases; J trimming: 2 bases; junction bases outside the gene matches: 14. The CDR3 has 18 residues. Here the CDR3 reads CASSWGLGLGWLTDTQYF. The CDR3 DNA is TGCGCCAGCAGCTGGGGATTGGGACTAGGGTGGCTCACAGATACGCAGTATTTT.

This sequence joins TRBV9 and TRBJ2-3; 7 bases are shared with TRBD2. J gave up 1 base and V 4 bases, and 18 bases lay outside the gene matches. This CDR3 has 19 residues. Looked up from germline, CDR1 is SGDLS and CDR2 is YYNGEE. The CDR3 sequence is CASSPRPIWTGGGTDTQYF. CDR3 DNA: TGTGCCAGCAGCCCCCGCCCGATCTGGACGGGGGGAGGCACAGATACGCAGTATTTT.

J is TRBJ2-5 and V is TRBV5-1; D gene uncertain. Per the germline V gene, CDR1 is SGHRS and CDR2 is YFSETQ. V was pared by 0 bases and J by 7 bases, with 4 bases between. This CDR3 is 11 amino acids long. CDR3 amino acids: CASSLGGTQYF. The CDR3 DNA follows: TGCGCCAGCAGCTTGGGCGGGACCCAGTACTTC.

This chain joins TRBV30 and TRBJ2-3; D possibly corresponds to TRBD1 (6 bases). CDR1 and CDR2 from the germline V gene are GTSNPN and SVGIG (reference sequence). Trimming removed 5 bases at V and 5 bases at J, with 11 bases between. The CDR3 sequence is 12 residues long. This CDR3 is CAWRSRGDTQYF. CDR3 DNA: TGTGCCTGGCGGTCCAGGGGAGATACGCAGTATTTT.

This clone was detected a few times. The rearrangement links TRBV6-5 to TRBJ1-2, with D perhaps matching TRBD1 (5 bases). Germline lookup yields CDR1 MNHEY and CDR2 SVGAGI. Trimming left V 10 bases short and J 5 bases short, with 11 bases between. The CDR3 is 11 residues long. The CDR3 here is CATQTVYGYTF. CDR3 sequence (DNA): TGTGCCACCCAGACAGTTTATGGCTACACCTTC.

The chain recombines TRBV2 with TRBJ1-5; D ambiguous. Germline V lookup: CDR1 SNHLY, CDR2 FYNNEI. V was clipped by 4 bases and J by 3 bases, with 10 bases between them. This CDR3 spans 14 amino acids. The CDR3 protein is CASSGAVSNQPQHF. The CDR3 nucleotides read TGTGCCAGCAGTGGGGCAGTATCCAATCAGCCCCAGCATTTT. Filled out from reference TRBV2 and TRBJ1-5, the complete variable domain reads EPEVTQTPSHQVTQMGQEVILRCVPISNHLYFYWYRQILGQKVEFLVSFYNNEISEKSEIFDDQFSVERPDGSNFTLKIRSTKLEDSAMYFCASSGAVSNQPQHFGDGTRLSIL.

The rearrangement links TRBV5-1 to TRBJ2-5; 16 bases map to TRBD2. This CDR3 comprises 17 residues. V shed 3 bases, J shed 2 bases, and the junction held 4 bases outside the gene matches. Per germline, CDR1 SGHRS and CDR2 YFSETQ. CDR3 bases: TGCGCCAGCAGCTCGGGACTAGCGGGGGGGTTTCAAGAGACCCAGTACTTC. This translates into CASSSGLAGGFQETQYF.

The V and J genes are TRBV11-2 and TRBJ2-2, with TRBD2 matching 8 bases. Germline lookup yields CDR1 SGHAT and CDR2 FQNNGV. The trim removed 2 bases at V and 5 bases at J, leaving 7 bases unmatched. The CDR3 consists of 16 residues. The CDR3 spells CASSLSPAGVTGELFF. The CDR3 bases are TGTGCCAGCAGCTTATCCCCAGCGGGAGTTACCGGGGAGCTGTTTTTT.

The chain carries TRBV5-4 and TRBJ1-1; weak D call: TRBD1 (6 bases). Germline-derived CDR1 and CDR2 are SGHNT and YYREEE (reference sequence). The CDR3 totals 13 residues. The ends were cut back, 4 bases at V and 2 bases at J, with 9 bases in the middle. The chain's CDR3 is CASSPGHNTEAFF. The CDR3 DNA reads as TGTGCCAGCAGCCCGGGACATAACACTGAAGCTTTCTTT.

This chain joins TRBV19 and TRBJ1-1; 9 bases match TRBD1. J gave up 5 bases and V 5 bases, and 6 bases lay outside the gene matches. There are 14 residues in the CDR3. Germline V gene data show CDR1 as LNHDA and CDR2 as SQIVND (reference sequence). This CDR3 is CASSVQGAKTEAFF. The DNA for the CDR3 is TGTGCCAGTAGTGTACAGGGGGCTAAAACTGAAGCTTTCTTT.

V and J are TRBV9 and TRBJ2-1; 13 bases align to TRBD2. CDR1 and CDR2 (germline): SGDLS, YYNGEE. The CDR3 loop spans 15 amino acids. The V segment lost 3 bases and the J segment 7 bases; nucleotides outside the gene matches: 4. This chain's CDR3 is CASSETSGRANEQFF. CDR3 DNA sequence: TGTGCCAGCAGCGAAACTAGCGGGAGGGCTAATGAGCAGTTCTTC.

The rearrangement uses TRBV6-1 and TRBJ1-2, with D perhaps matching TRBD1 (6 bases). This CDR3 has 12 amino acids. Germline CDR1 MNHNS, CDR2 SASEGT. Trimming removed 6 bases at V and 3 bases at J, with 8 bases between. CDR3 DNA sequence: TGTGCCAGCAGCGACAGGCACTATGGCTACACCTTC. Protein: CASSDRHYGYTF.

This clone turned up a few times. The V and J genes are TRBV7-9 and TRBJ1-6; 8 positions match TRBD1. Germline V gene sequence: CDR1 SEHNR, CDR2 FQNEAQ (reference sequence). The CDR3 is 16 residues long. V gave up 5 bases and J gave up 9 bases; unmatched junction bases: 12. The CDR3 DNA sequence: TGTGCCAGCAGCCAAGTCGGGACAGGAGACGTTTCACCCCTCCACTTT. Translated: CASSQVGTGDVSPLHF.

V is TRBV10-1 and J is TRBJ2-1; a possible D gene is TRBD2 (6 bases). In germline, CDR1 is WNHNN, CDR2 SYGVQD (reference sequence). V lost 0 bases and J 8 bases, leaving 11 bases between the germline ends. This CDR3 comprises 14 residues. The CDR3 sequence: CASSESSLAHEQFF. CDR3 DNA sequence: TGCGCCAGCAGTGAGTCCAGCCTAGCGCATGAGCAGTTCTTC.

The chain joins TRBV27 to TRBJ2-5; 8 nucleotides match TRBD2. Looked up from germline, CDR1 is MNHEY and CDR2 is SMNVEV (reference sequence). This CDR3 contains 14 residues. V shed 5 bases, J shed 5 bases, and the junction held 7 bases outside the gene matches. The CDR3 nucleotides read TGTGCCAGCAGTAAAGCGGGAGAGACGGAGACCCAGTACTTC. This sequence encodes CASSKAGETETQYF.

The rearrangement uses TRBV19 and TRBJ1-3; TRBD1 agrees at 8 bases. The CDR3 is 16 residues long. V was clipped by 8 bases and J by 0 bases; unmatched bases: 9. In germline, CDR1 is LNHDA, CDR2 SQIVND (reference sequence). CDR3: CASRRQGFGSGNTIYF. The CDR3 DNA reads as TGTGCCAGTCGGAGACAGGGGTTCGGCTCTGGAAACACCATATATTTT.

The CDR3 DNA sequence: TGTGCCAGCAGTTTAGCCGGCGGGAACACTGAAGCTTTCTTT. This encodes CASSLAGGNTEAFF. The chain carries TRBV28 and TRBJ1-1; D remains unclear. Deletions cut 2 bases from V and 1 base from J, with 8 bases between. The CDR3 is 14 residues long. Germline values: CDR1 MDHEN, CDR2 SYDVKM.

V usage is TRBV20-1 and J usage is TRBJ2-7; tentatively, D is TRBD2 (6 bases). Germline V gives CDR1 DFQATT, CDR2 SNEGSKA (reference sequence). CDR3 length: 11 amino acids. With 5 bases removed from V and 9 bases from J, the gap between germline ends came to 14 bases. CDR3 in DNA: TGCAGTGCTGCAACACCGCGGGGGCAGTACTTC. Translation gives CSAATPRGQYF.

This chain links TRBV11-1 with TRBJ2-3, with TRBD2 identical over 10 bases. CDR1 and CDR2 from the germline V gene are SGHAT and FQDESV (reference sequence). The CDR3 contains 15 residues. V was clipped by 7 bases and J by 2 bases; unmatched bases: 6. The CDR3 DNA is TGTGCCAGCACCTTTAGCGGGGGGCACACAGATACGCAGTATTTT. It encodes CASTFSGGHTDTQYF.

There are a few counts of this clone. The chain has TRBV2 and TRBJ1-3; 11 positions agree with TRBD1. V lost 5 bases and J lost 4; bases outside the gene matches: 7. CDR3 length equals 16 residues. Germline V lookup: CDR1 SNHLY, CDR2 FYNNEI. CDR3 coding DNA: TGTGCCAGCAGTAACACGGACAGGGGGCTAGGAAACACCATATATTTT. Translated: CASSNTDRGLGNTIYF. The full variable domain, with the rest looked up from reference TRBV2 and TRBJ1-3, is EPEVTQTPSHQVTQMGQEVILRCVPISNHLYFYWYRQILGQKVEFLVSFYNNEISEKSEIFDDQFSVERPDGSNFTLKIRSTKLEDSAMYFCASSNTDRGLGNTIYFGEGSWLTVV.